This T cell receptor beta chain was identified during a study of vaccination effects on CD4 cells after COVID-19. Study as a whole: IL-2 at about 10 IU/ml and peptides at 8 to 10 ug/ml were added to cultured PBMC, approximately 1.9 million per well.

Germline V gene sequence: CDR1 SGDLS, CDR2 YYNGEE. The CDR3 has 17 residues. The V gene end was trimmed by 4 bases and the J gene end by 0 bases; junction bases not matched to a gene: 10. Produced via immunoSEQ multiplex PCR; TCRdb's table is partial and in-frame only. The sample holds approximately 60,000 clones; under 80% are singletons and the top ten take less than 25%. This clone was observed a single time. Its antigen is not identified. After less than twelve days in culture, the CD4+ T cells were isolated. The sample in question was CD4+ T cells from PBMCs cultured without peptide, obtained before COVID-19 vaccination. The chain joins TRBV9 to TRBJ1-3, with 7 nucleotides matching TRBD1. The sequence was collected from a human donor who had a prior SARS-CoV-2 infection. CDR3 in amino acids: CASSPRGQRASGNTIYF. The CDR3 coding sequence is TGTGCCAGCAGCCCCCGGGGACAGCGAGCCTCTGGAAACACCATATATTTT.